What follows are 3 T cell receptor beta chains derived from one specimen sequenced in a study of T-cell reconstitution after alpha-beta-depleted transplantation in children. This sample's TCRbeta library carried unique molecular identifier barcodes. A single record per CDR3 protein comes from TCRdb applying MiXCR to the PCR reads. The table lists fewer than 700,000 distinct CDR3 sequences, about 21% of them singletons, with 12% to 15% in the top ten. Sequences were derived from PBMCs, mostly from graft donor cells, sampled 360 days after TCRalphabeta/CD19-depleted stem cell transplant. The receptor source for this set is a boy in the first two years of life who had a stem cell transplant for acute myeloid leukemia, so the T cells may come from the graft donor.

This clonotype was recorded at least ten times. For the CDR3, the DNA is TGTGCCAGCAGAGCCGGACACCCTAGCACAGATACGCAGTATTTT. This encodes CASRAGHPSTDTQYF. V and J are TRBV12-3 or TRBV12-4 and TRBJ2-3, with D tentatively TRBD1 (5 bases). Between the trimmed V and J ends, which lost 6 bases and 0 bases, there was a span of 13 bases. The CDR3 runs to 15 residues.

This clonotype showed up many times. The chain couples TRBV28 to TRBJ2-2, with 7 positions matching TRBD1. Per germline, CDR1 MDHEN and CDR2 SYDVKM. J lost 2 bases, V lost 10 bases, and 7 bases had no gene match. The CDR3 has 14 amino acids. Here the CDR3 DNA reads TGTGCCATTCGACAGGGTCTAAACACCGGGGAGCTGTTTTTT. Protein product: CAIRQGLNTGELFF.

There are a few counts of this clonotype. The chain recombines TRBV4-1 with TRBJ2-7; 7 bases are a match to TRBD1. The CDR3 consists of 14 residues. CDR1 and CDR2 from the germline V gene are MGHRA and YSYEKL. V was clipped by 4 bases and J by 1 base; unmatched bases: 4. CDR3 DNA sequence: TGCGCCAGCAGCCCCGGACAGGATTCCTACGAGCAGTACGTC. This sequence encodes CASSPGQDSYEQYV.